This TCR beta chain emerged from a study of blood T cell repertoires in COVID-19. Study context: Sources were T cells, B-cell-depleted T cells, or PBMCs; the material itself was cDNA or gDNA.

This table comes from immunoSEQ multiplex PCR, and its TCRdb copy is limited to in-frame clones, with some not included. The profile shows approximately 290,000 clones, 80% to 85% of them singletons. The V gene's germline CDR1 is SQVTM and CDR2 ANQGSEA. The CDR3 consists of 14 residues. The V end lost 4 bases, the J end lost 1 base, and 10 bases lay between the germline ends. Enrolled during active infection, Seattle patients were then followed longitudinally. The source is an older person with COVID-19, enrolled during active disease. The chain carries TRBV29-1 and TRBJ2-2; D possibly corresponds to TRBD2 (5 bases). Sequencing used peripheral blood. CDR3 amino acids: CSVGASRNTGELFF. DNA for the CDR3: TGCAGCGTTGGGGCTAGCAGGAACACCGGGGAGCTGTTTTTT.